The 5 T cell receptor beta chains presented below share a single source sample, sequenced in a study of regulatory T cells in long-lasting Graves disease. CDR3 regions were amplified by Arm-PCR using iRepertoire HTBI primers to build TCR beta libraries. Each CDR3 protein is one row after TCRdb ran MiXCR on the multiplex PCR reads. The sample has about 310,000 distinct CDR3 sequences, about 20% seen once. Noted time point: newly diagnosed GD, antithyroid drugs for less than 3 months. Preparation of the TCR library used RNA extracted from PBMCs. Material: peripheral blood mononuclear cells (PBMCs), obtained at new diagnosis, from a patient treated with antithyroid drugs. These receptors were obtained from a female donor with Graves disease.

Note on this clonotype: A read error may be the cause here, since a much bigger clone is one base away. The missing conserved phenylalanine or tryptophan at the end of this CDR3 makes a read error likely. CDR3 protein: CAISESRVGRNNEQFL. The CDR3 DNA sequence: TGTGCCATCAGTGAGTCAAGGGTTGGGAGAAACAATGAGCAGTTCTTA. The genes are TRBV9 and TRBJ2-1, with a tentative D call TRBD2 (5 bases). CDR1 is SGDLS and CDR2 is YYNGEE in the germline V gene. This CDR3 is 16 amino acids long. V was pared by 9 bases and J by 5 bases, with 24 bases between.

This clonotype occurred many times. CDR3: CASTRGRGGYEQYF. CDR3 bases: TGTGCCAGCACGCGGGGGAGGGGAGGATACGAGCAGTACTTC. The chain carries TRBV9 and TRBJ2-3, with 7 bases lining up with TRBD2. The DNA end is more similar to TRBJ2-7, so the J call may be wrong. The germline CDR1 and CDR2 sequences are SGDLS and YYNGEE. This CDR3 is built from 14 residues.

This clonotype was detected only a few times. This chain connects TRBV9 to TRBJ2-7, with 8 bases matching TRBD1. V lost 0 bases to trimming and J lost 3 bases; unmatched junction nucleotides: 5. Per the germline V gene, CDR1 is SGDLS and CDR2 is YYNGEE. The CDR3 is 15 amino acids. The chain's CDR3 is CASSVGGQVVYEQYF. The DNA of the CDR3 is TGTGCCAGCAGCGTAGGGGGACAGGTGGTCTACGAGCAGTACTTC. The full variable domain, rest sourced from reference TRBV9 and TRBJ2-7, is DSGVTQTPKHLITATGQRVTLRCSPRSGDLSVYWYQQSLDQGLQFLIQYYNGEERAKGNILERFSAQQFPDLHSELNLSSLELGDSALYFCASSVGGQVVYEQYFGPGTRLTVT.

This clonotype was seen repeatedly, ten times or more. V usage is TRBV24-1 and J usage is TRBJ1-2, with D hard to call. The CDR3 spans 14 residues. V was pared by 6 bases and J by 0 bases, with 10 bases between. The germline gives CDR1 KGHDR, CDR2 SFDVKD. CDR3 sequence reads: CATSPTAPNYGYTF. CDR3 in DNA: TGTGCCACCAGTCCAACAGCCCCTAACTATGGCTACACCTTC.

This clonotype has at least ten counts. The CDR3 reads CASSATTLSYNEQFF. CDR3 sequence (DNA): TGTGCCAGCAGCGCGACTACTCTCTCCTACAATGAGCAGTTCTTC. This chain links TRBV9 with TRBJ2-1; D is perhaps TRBD2 (5 bases). Germline CDR1 is SGDLS and CDR2 is YYNGEE. V was trimmed by 3 bases and J by 0 bases, leaving 10 bases between them. CDR3 length: 15 residues.